This section outlines one TCR beta chain sequence together with its context. This sample stems from a study of blood T cell repertoires in COVID-19. Losses at the gene ends were 0 bases for V and 5 bases for J; bases not matched to a gene: 2. Germline-derived CDR1 and CDR2 are SGDLS and YYNGEE. This CDR3 is 14 amino acids long. In the study's own analysis: Amplification with reference gene primers provided the estimates of nucleated cell counts. TCRdb's copy holds only in-frame clones and misses some; the assay was immunoSEQ multiplex PCR. V and J calls and clone size are given by that table; D and trimming were obtained from the DNA. In the table there are 270,000 or so clones, 70% to 90% of which are singletons. Participants spanned ages roughly 18 to 95 years and resided in 20 to 25 US areas.

This rearrangement joins TRBV9 to TRBJ2-4; 7 bases match TRBD1. The receptor was isolated from a woman aged 30 to 39 with acute COVID-19. The sequencing input was PBMCs or T cells enriched from blood (not recorded which). In nucleotides, the CDR3 is TGTGCCAGCAGCGTAGGGGGGACAGAAAACATTCAGTACTTC. It codes for CASSVGGTENIQYF.